This T cell receptor beta chain derives from a study of human T cells and chemical hapten exposure. Study-level information: Each patient's scalp received weekly diphenylcyclopropenone throughout the approximately 25-week study.

Study-wide results and caveats: TCRs at high frequency, those above 1 in 1000, did not change with DPC sensitization.

In the study's own analysis: Sample TCR totals centred on a median of around 92,000, ranging about 20,000 to 690,600. One entry per CDR3 protein results from TCRdb running MiXCR on the RACE reads. The V and J calls were not made by the authors but by TCRdb's processing. The table records fewer than 90,000 distinct CDR3 sequences, 5% to 8.5% of them present only once. On this clonotype itself: Antigen unknown.

Documented time point: patch test 2, 6 weeks after DPC sensitization. Treatment given: therapeutic diphenylcyclopropenone sensitization with weekly scalp DPC. Researchers sampled blood before each patch test went on. Here the sequenced sample was whole blood, taken in connection with sensitization to the hapten diphenylcyclopropenone (DPC). This TCR was sampled from a woman aged 30 to 39 with alopecia areata. Some clones in this sample may be carry-over from other donors' samples.

CDR3 DNA sequence: TGTGCCAGCAGTGATTCCGGGGTTAGACTCTACGAGCAGTACTTC. Protein: CASSDSGVRLYEQYF. This chain joins TRBV6-1 and TRBJ2-7; possibly TRBD2 for D (5 bases). Per germline, CDR1 MNHNS and CDR2 SASEGT. The CDR3 has 15 amino acids. Trimming took off 3 bases at V and 3 bases at J, with 15 bases between the two ends.